This is a list of T cell receptor beta chains from one sample in a study of shared clonotypes between healthy human individuals. Measured with immunoSEQ multiplex PCR; TCRdb has only the in-frame clones, and not every one. The sample lists roughly 1,100,000 clones, more than 60% seen once, with roughly 1.5% in the top ten. The sample was memory CD4+ T cells sorted from blood. Receptors originate from a young man in good health. The CDR3 runs from the conserved cysteine through the conserved F or W. The order of the fields is CDR3 length, D gene, V gene, clone size, J gene, CDR3 protein, CDR3 DNA. A D gene is named only where the DNA matches it firmly. Size is omitted from some rows. Given values are once, few, many or a class for expanded clones.

len: 15; d_gene: -; v_gene: TRBV13; abundance: -; j_gene: TRBJ2-5; CDR3aa: CASSPIVPGIGTQYF; CDR3nt: TGTGCCAGCAGCCCTATCGTACCGGGGATTGGGACCCAGTACTTC
len: 14; d_gene: TRBD2; v_gene: TRBV6-5; abundance: -; j_gene: TRBJ2-7; CDR3aa: CASSGLAGRYEQYF; CDR3nt: TGTGCCAGCAGTGGACTAGCGGGAAGGTACGAGCAGTACTTC
len: 14; d_gene: -; v_gene: TRBV30; abundance: few; j_gene: TRBJ2-5; CDR3aa: CAWSGVDSQETQYF; CDR3nt: TGTGCCTGGAGTGGGGTAGACAGTCAAGAGACCCAGTACTTC
len: 14; d_gene: TRBD1; v_gene: TRBV2; abundance: -; j_gene: TRBJ2-5; CDR3aa: CAGGPGQGAETQYF; CDR3nt: TGTGCCGGGGGACCGGGACAGGGGGCAGAGACCCAGTACTTC
len: 14; d_gene: -; v_gene: TRBV7-8; abundance: -; j_gene: TRBJ1-2; CDR3aa: CASSLAGRVEGYTF; CDR3nt: TGTGCCAGCAGCTTAGCGGGGAGGGTTGAGGGCTACACCTTC
len: 12; d_gene: -; v_gene: TRBV7-9; abundance: -; j_gene: TRBJ2-5; CDR3aa: CASSLVLETQYF; CDR3nt: TGTGCCAGCAGCTTAGTATTGGAGACCCAGTACTTC
len: 14; d_gene: -; v_gene: TRBV9; abundance: many; j_gene: TRBJ1-1; CDR3aa: CASSVSPDSPLAFF; CDR3nt: TGTGCCAGCAGCGTATCGCCGGACAGCCCTCTAGCTTTCTTT
len: 15; d_gene: TRBD1; v_gene: TRBV18; abundance: -; j_gene: TRBJ1-2; CDR3aa: CASSPPTGAVDGYTF; CDR3nt: TGTGCCAGCTCACCACCCACAGGGGCGGTAGATGGCTACACCTTC
len: 14; d_gene: -; v_gene: TRBV5-4; abundance: -; j_gene: TRBJ2-7; CDR3aa: CASSRRDLVYEQYF; CDR3nt: TGTGCCAGCAGCAGAAGGGACCTAGTTTACGAGCAGTACTTC
len: 11; d_gene: -; v_gene: TRBV7-9; abundance: -; j_gene: TRBJ2-7; CDR3aa: CASSFEYEQYF; CDR3nt: TGTGCCAGCAGCTTCGAATACGAGCAGTACTTC
len: 14; d_gene: TRBD1; v_gene: TRBV6-1; abundance: -; j_gene: TRBJ1-1; CDR3aa: CASREGALNTEAFF; CDR3nt: TGTGCCAGCAGGGAGGGGGCACTGAACACTGAAGCTTTCTTT
len: 14; d_gene: -; v_gene: TRBV2; abundance: -; j_gene: TRBJ2-5; CDR3aa: CASSSGLSWETQYF; CDR3nt: TGTGCCAGCAGTTCTGGACTTAGCTGGGAGACCCAGTACTTC
len: 16; d_gene: -; v_gene: TRBV4-1; abundance: -; j_gene: TRBJ2-7; CDR3aa: CASSQYPDGITYEQYF; CDR3nt: TGCGCCAGCAGCCAATACCCTGACGGGATAACCTACGAGCAGTACTTC
len: 15; d_gene: TRBD1; v_gene: TRBV5-4; abundance: -; j_gene: TRBJ2-2; CDR3aa: CASTPNRGSTGELFF; CDR3nt: TGTGCCAGCACCCCAAACAGGGGGAGTACCGGGGAGCTGTTTTTT
len: 15; d_gene: TRBD1; v_gene: TRBV5-5; abundance: -; j_gene: TRBJ2-5; CDR3aa: CASSLARTGQETQYF; CDR3nt: TGTGCCAGCAGCTTGGCCAGGACAGGCCAAGAGACCCAGTACTTC
len: 15; d_gene: TRBD2; v_gene: TRBV5-4; abundance: -; j_gene: TRBJ2-5; CDR3aa: CASSRLAGLQETQYF; CDR3nt: TGTGCCAGCAGCCGACTAGCGGGCTTACAAGAGACCCAGTACTTC
len: 18; d_gene: -; v_gene: TRBV7-8; abundance: -; j_gene: TRBJ2-1; CDR3aa: CASSLVGGGQSSMNEQFF; CDR3nt: TGTGCCAGCAGCTTAGTAGGGGGAGGGCAGTCGTCTATGAATGAGCAGTTCTTC
len: 15; d_gene: TRBD2; v_gene: TRBV10-2; abundance: -; j_gene: TRBJ2-3; CDR3aa: CASGGSGGPSDTQYF; CDR3nt: TGCGCCAGCGGGGGTAGCGGGGGGCCATCGGATACGCAGTATTTT
len: 15; d_gene: TRBD2; v_gene: TRBV19; abundance: -; j_gene: TRBJ2-1; CDR3aa: CASSIGAGGPGEQFF; CDR3nt: TGTGCCAGTAGTATTGGAGCGGGGGGGCCGGGTGAGCAGTTCTTC
len: 15; d_gene: -; v_gene: TRBV27; abundance: -; j_gene: TRBJ1-2; CDR3aa: CASSLSNPGPRGYTF; CDR3nt: TGTGCCAGCAGTTTATCGAATCCAGGCCCGAGGGGCTACACCTTC
len: 12; d_gene: -; v_gene: TRBV27; abundance: -; j_gene: TRBJ2-3; CDR3aa: CASSRRTDTQYF; CDR3nt: TGTGCCAGCAGTAGACGAACAGATACGCAGTATTTT
len: 13; d_gene: -; v_gene: TRBV19; abundance: -; j_gene: TRBJ2-2; CDR3aa: CASSGPGSGELFF; CDR3nt: TGTGCCAGTAGTGGCCCGGGTAGCGGGGAGCTGTTTTTT
len: 15; d_gene: TRBD1; v_gene: TRBV6-5; abundance: once; j_gene: TRBJ1-2; CDR3aa: CASSYRGQGTGGYTF; CDR3nt: TGTGCCAGCAGTTACCGCGGACAGGGAACCGGTGGCTACACCTTC
len: 13; d_gene: -; v_gene: TRBV5-4; abundance: -; j_gene: TRBJ2-5; CDR3aa: CASTYIQQETQYF; CDR3nt: TGTGCCAGCACCTACATCCAGCAAGAGACCCAGTACTTC
len: 14; d_gene: -; v_gene: TRBV18; abundance: -; j_gene: TRBJ1-1; CDR3aa: CASSPPGTGTEAFF; CDR3nt: TGTGCCAGCTCACCACCGGGGACGGGGACTGAAGCTTTCTTT
len: 12; d_gene: -; v_gene: TRBV6-1; abundance: -; j_gene: TRBJ1-3; CDR3aa: CASGGAGNTIYF; CDR3nt: TGTGCCAGCGGGGGTGCCGGAAACACCATATATTTT
len: 14; d_gene: -; v_gene: TRBV6-6; abundance: -; j_gene: TRBJ1-4; CDR3aa: CASSRTSTNEKLFF; CDR3nt: TGTGCCAGCAGCAGGACCTCAACTAATGAAAAACTGTTTTTT
len: 12; d_gene: -; v_gene: TRBV2; abundance: -; j_gene: TRBJ2-7; CDR3aa: CASNSGGFEQYF; CDR3nt: TGTGCCAGTAACTCCGGAGGGTTCGAGCAGTACTTC
len: 15; d_gene: -; v_gene: TRBV7-8; abundance: -; j_gene: TRBJ1-4; CDR3aa: CASSPRGGFREKLFF; CDR3nt: TGTGCCAGCAGCCCCCGTGGGGGGTTTCGCGAAAAACTGTTTTTT
len: 16; d_gene: -; v_gene: TRBV6-5; abundance: -; j_gene: TRBJ2-7; CDR3aa: CASSYLVGGGLSEQYF; CDR3nt: TGTGCCAGCAGTTACTTGGTGGGGGGTGGGCTGAGCGAGCAGTACTTC
len: 14; d_gene: -; v_gene: TRBV4-3; abundance: -; j_gene: TRBJ1-5; CDR3aa: CASSQETHNQPQHF; CDR3nt: TGCGCCAGCAGCCAAGAAACTCACAATCAGCCCCAGCATTTT
len: 12; d_gene: TRBD2; v_gene: TRBV2; abundance: -; j_gene: TRBJ2-5; CDR3aa: CASRLAGETQYF; CDR3nt: TGTGCCAGCCGACTAGCGGGAGAGACCCAGTACTTC
len: 15; d_gene: TRBD1; v_gene: TRBV25-1; abundance: -; j_gene: TRBJ2-3; CDR3aa: CASSEFKGATDTQYF; CDR3nt: TGTGCCAGCAGTGAATTCAAGGGGGCAACAGATACGCAGTATTTT
len: 16; d_gene: -; v_gene: TRBV5-1; abundance: -; j_gene: TRBJ2-1; CDR3aa: CASSLATRLNRNEQFF; CDR3nt: TGCGCCAGCAGCTTGGCCACGAGGCTAAATCGCAATGAGCAGTTCTTC
len: 15; d_gene: TRBD1; v_gene: TRBV6-1; abundance: -; j_gene: TRBJ1-2; CDR3aa: CASSDRGLHYAGYTF; CDR3nt: TGTGCCAGCAGTGACAGGGGGCTACACTATGCGGGCTACACCTTC
len: 15; d_gene: TRBD2; v_gene: TRBV19; abundance: -; j_gene: TRBJ2-1; CDR3aa: CASSAGVSGWGEQFF; CDR3nt: TGTGCCAGTAGTGCGGGAGTAAGCGGGTGGGGTGAGCAGTTCTTC
len: 14; d_gene: -; v_gene: TRBV18; abundance: -; j_gene: TRBJ2-3; CDR3aa: CASSPPPEADTQYF; CDR3nt: TGTGCCAGCTCACCACCCCCAGAGGCAGATACGCAGTATTTT
len: 13; d_gene: TRBD1; v_gene: TRBV6-1; abundance: -; j_gene: TRBJ1-6; CDR3aa: CATGTGVSSPLHF; CDR3nt: TGTGCCACCGGGACAGGGGTTAGTTCACCCCTCCACTTT
len: 16; d_gene: -; v_gene: TRBV15; abundance: -; j_gene: TRBJ1-2; CDR3aa: CATSIPPAGESYGYTF; CDR3nt: TGTGCCACCAGCATCCCCCCGGCGGGGGAGAGTTATGGCTACACCTTC
len: 12; d_gene: -; v_gene: TRBV4-1; abundance: -; j_gene: TRBJ2-5; CDR3aa: CASSQLGETQYF; CDR3nt: TGCGCCAGCAGCCAACTAGGGGAGACCCAGTACTTC
len: 19; d_gene: TRBD1; v_gene: TRBV6-1; abundance: -; j_gene: TRBJ1-6; CDR3aa: CASSELGQGRKRYNSPLHF; CDR3nt: TGTGCCAGCAGTGAATTGGGACAGGGGCGCAAAAGATATAATTCACCCCTCCACTTT
len: 17; d_gene: -; v_gene: TRBV11-3; abundance: once; j_gene: TRBJ2-1; CDR3aa: CASSLPLRGPSYNEQFF; CDR3nt: TGTGCCAGCAGCTTACCCCTCCGTGGGCCTTCCTACAATGAGCAGTTCTTC
len: 14; d_gene: TRBD2; v_gene: TRBV6-1; abundance: -; j_gene: TRBJ2-5; CDR3aa: CASRRAGETETQYF; CDR3nt: TGTGCCAGCAGACGAGCGGGAGAAACAGAGACCCAGTACTTC
len: 15; d_gene: -; v_gene: TRBV11-2; abundance: -; j_gene: TRBJ1-2; CDR3aa: CASSVIRYRDPGYTF; CDR3nt: TGTGCCAGCAGCGTTATTAGATATCGGGATCCTGGCTACACCTTC
len: 15; d_gene: TRBD2; v_gene: TRBV11-2; abundance: -; j_gene: TRBJ2-5; CDR3aa: CASSTHSGRGETQYF; CDR3nt: TGTGCCAGCAGCACCCATAGCGGGAGGGGGGAGACCCAGTACTTC
len: 15; d_gene: TRBD1; v_gene: TRBV11-2; abundance: -; j_gene: TRBJ2-7; CDR3aa: CASSLDRGSSYEQYF; CDR3nt: TGTGCCAGCAGCTTAGACAGGGGGAGCTCCTACGAGCAGTACTTC
len: 13; d_gene: TRBD2; v_gene: TRBV19; abundance: -; j_gene: TRBJ2-3; CDR3aa: CASSPSGVDTQYF; CDR3nt: TGTGCCAGCAGTCCTAGCGGGGTTGATACGCAGTATTTT
len: 12; d_gene: -; v_gene: TRBV5-4; abundance: -; j_gene: TRBJ1-2; CDR3aa: CASSLAAYGYTF; CDR3nt: TGTGCCAGCAGCTTGGCAGCCTATGGCTACACCTTC
len: 15; d_gene: -; v_gene: TRBV5-4; abundance: -; j_gene: TRBJ2-7; CDR3aa: CASSPGPGRYGEQYF; CDR3nt: TGTGCCAGCAGCCCAGGACCGGGACGATACGGCGAGCAGTACTTC
len: 13; d_gene: TRBD1; v_gene: TRBV28; abundance: -; j_gene: TRBJ1-4; CDR3aa: CASSLGQGKGLFF; CDR3nt: TGTGCCAGCAGCCTAGGACAGGGAAAGGGACTGTTTTTT
len: 16; d_gene: TRBD2; v_gene: TRBV28; abundance: -; j_gene: TRBJ2-1; CDR3aa: CASSLSGGATRNEQFF; CDR3nt: TGTGCCAGCAGTTTGTCCGGGGGGGCCACTAGAAATGAGCAGTTCTTC
len: 16; d_gene: -; v_gene: TRBV7-5; abundance: few; j_gene: TRBJ1-6; CDR3aa: CARSLSMSSYNSPLHF; CDR3nt: TGTGCCAGAAGCTTATCGATGAGCTCCTATAATTCACCCCTCCACTTT
len: 14; d_gene: -; v_gene: TRBV5-6; abundance: -; j_gene: TRBJ2-1; CDR3aa: CASSFTRAYNEQFF; CDR3nt: TGTGCCAGCAGCTTCACTAGAGCCTACAATGAGCAGTTCTTC